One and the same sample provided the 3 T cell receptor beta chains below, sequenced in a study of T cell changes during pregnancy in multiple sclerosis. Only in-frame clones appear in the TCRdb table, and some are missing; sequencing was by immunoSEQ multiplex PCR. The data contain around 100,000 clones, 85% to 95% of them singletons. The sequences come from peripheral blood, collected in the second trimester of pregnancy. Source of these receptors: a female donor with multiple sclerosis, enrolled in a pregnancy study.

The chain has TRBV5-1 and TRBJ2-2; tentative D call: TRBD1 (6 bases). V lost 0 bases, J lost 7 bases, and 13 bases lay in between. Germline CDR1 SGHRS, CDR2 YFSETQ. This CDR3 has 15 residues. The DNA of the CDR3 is TGCGCCAGCAGCTTGGATACAGGGTTTAGCGGGGAGCTGTTTTTT. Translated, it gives CASSLDTGFSGELFF.

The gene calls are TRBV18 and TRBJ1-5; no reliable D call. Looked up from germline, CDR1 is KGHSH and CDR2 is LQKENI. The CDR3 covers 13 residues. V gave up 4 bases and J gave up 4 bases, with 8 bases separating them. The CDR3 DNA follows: TGTGCCAGCTCACTTGACACTAATCAGCCCCAGCATTTT. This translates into CASSLDTNQPQHF.

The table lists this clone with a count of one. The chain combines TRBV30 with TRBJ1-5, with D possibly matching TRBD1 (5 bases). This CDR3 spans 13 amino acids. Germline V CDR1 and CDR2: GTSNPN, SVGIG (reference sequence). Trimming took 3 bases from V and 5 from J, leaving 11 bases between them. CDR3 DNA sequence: TGTGCCTGGAGCTACTCGGGGGATCAGCCCCAGCATTTT. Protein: CAWSYSGDQPQHF.